Sequencing of this T cell receptor beta chain was carried out in a study of CXCR3-negative and CXCR3-positive naive CD8 T cells. Study-level results: Both naive subsets showed comparably high diversity, and memory CD8+ cells showed much lower diversity. Higher TRB CDR3 hydrophobicity marked CXCR3-positive naive cells relative to CXCR3-negative naive cells.

This CDR3 is 19 amino acids long. Germline V gene sequence: CDR1 SEHNR, CDR2 FQNEAQ (reference sequence). Libraries of TRB cDNA were made by 5' RACE and carried UMIs. TCRdb reprocessed the 5' RACE reads, keeping one entry per CDR3 protein, no DNA. The ten most abundant clones cover 0.7% to 0.8% of a sample with over 50,000 distinct CDR3 sequences. Notes on this clonotype: Its antigen is not identified.

The receptor was isolated from a human donor in good health. Some clones in this sample may be carry-over from other donors' samples. Sequenced material: naive CXCR3+ CD8+ T cells from blood. Subset here: CD45RO-CCR7+CD27+CD95- naive CD8+ T cells expressing CXCR3 (TNR3+). This chain uses TRBV7-9 with TRBJ2-6; TCRdb's D call, TRBD1, is unchecked because there is no DNA. The CDR3 region is CASSSTKTGSKSGANVLTF. The full variable domain, its missing parts supplied by reference TRBV7-9 and TRBJ2-6, is DTGVSQNPRHKITKRGQNVTFRCDPISEHNRLYWYRQTLGQGPEFLTYFQNEAQLEKSRLLSDRFSAERPKGSFSTLEIQRTEQGDSAMYLCASSSTKTGSKSGANVLTFGAGSRLTVL.